Following are 9 T cell receptor beta chains from one sample sequenced in a study of T cells in Graves' hyperthyroidism and ophthalmopathy (dated by TCRdb to between 2017 and 2020). Library construction relied on multiplex PCR. The instrument was an Illumina HiSeq 2000. The TCR beta CDR3 regions were amplified from the RNA transcripts. The first round of RT-PCR for the TCR CDR3 was performed with the HTBI primer set and the Qiagen OneStep RT-PCR kit. TCRdb reworked the public reads: Q25 trimming with fastp, MiXCR clone assembly, productive beta chains retained. Records with the same CDR3 protein are collapsed into one entry carrying the most frequent genes and DNA. The sample table shows hundreds of thousands of distinct CDR3 sequences, and 35% to 40% are seen once. The leading ten clones occupy about 9% of the sample. The sequenced sample consisted of blood. The source is a man younger than 35 with Graves' hyperthyroidism.

This clonotype was picked up many times. The chain combines TRBV19 with TRBJ1-1; a weak D match, TRBD1 (5 bases). Germline loops: CDR1 LNHDA, CDR2 SQIVND (reference sequence). With 9 bases removed from V and 5 bases from J, the gap between germline ends came to 13 bases. The CDR3 consists of 12 residues. The DNA of the CDR3 is TGTGCCAGCGTTAAGTGGGGGACTGAAGCTTTCTTT. It translates to CASVKWGTEAFF.

The J gene is TRBJ2-7, the V gene TRBV5-8, with a possible D match to TRBD2 (7 bases). Trimming cost V 1 base and J 4 bases, with 12 bases left between them. Germline lookup yields CDR1 SGHTS and CDR2 YDEGEE. The CDR3 is 14 amino acids. The CDR3 DNA sequence: TGTGCCAGCAGCTTGCCAGGGGAGGGTTACGAGCAGTACTTC. Its protein is CASSLPGEGYEQYF.

The gene calls are TRBV7-6 and TRBJ2-7, with D maybe TRBD2 (5 bases). Between the trimmed V and J ends, which lost 1 base and 3 bases, there was a span of 16 bases. Germline CDR1 reads SGHVS; CDR2 reads FNYEAQ. CDR3 length: 16 residues. This CDR3 is CASSLEDSPGLYEQYF. CDR3 bases: TGTGCCAGCAGCTTAGAGGACTCACCTGGGCTCTACGAGCAGTACTTC. The full variable domain, with the rest looked up from reference TRBV7-6 and TRBJ2-7, is GAGVSQSPRYKVTKRGQDVALRCDPISGHVSLYWYRQALGQGPEFLTYFNYEAQQDKSGLPNDRFSAERPEGSISTLTIQRTEQRDSAMYRCASSLEDSPGLYEQYFGPGTRLTVT.

The chain is built from TRBV19 and TRBJ1-1; D gene ambiguous. Germline V gene lookup returns CDR1 LNHDA and CDR2 SQIVND (reference sequence). The CDR3 loop spans 15 amino acids. V was cut by 10 bases and J by 1 base, with 19 bases left in between. For the CDR3, the DNA is TGTGCCACCCCCTACCCGGCCAGCTCGAACACTGAAGCTTTCTTT. Protein sequence: CATPYPASSNTEAFF.

This clonotype has a handful of counts. V is TRBV29-1 and J is TRBJ2-2; D is perhaps TRBD1 or TRBD2 (5 bases each). CDR1 and CDR2 from the germline V gene are SQVTM and ANQGSEA. The CDR3 is 13 residues long. V shed 3 bases and J shed 7 bases, with 12 bases lying between them. CDR3 loop: CSVDLVGVGELFF. CDR3 bases: TGCAGCGTTGATTTAGTGGGGGTCGGGGAGCTGTTTTTT.

A few counts support this clonotype. The rearrangement uses TRBV5-4 and TRBJ2-5; 8 bases fit TRBD2. The CDR3 runs to 14 residues. After removal of 6 bases from V and 5 bases from J, the junction contained 9 bases not matched to a gene. Germline V gene data show CDR1 as SGHNT and CDR2 as YYREEE (reference sequence). CDR3 in amino acids: CASIGSGESETQYF. CDR3 sequence (DNA): TGTGCCAGCATCGGTAGCGGGGAATCGGAGACCCAGTACTTC.

This chain links TRBV19 with TRBJ1-2; D not certain. CDR1 and CDR2 (germline): LNHDA, SQIVND (reference sequence). This CDR3 has 11 residues. Trimming took off 8 bases at V and 7 bases at J, with 11 bases between the two ends. The CDR3 nucleotides read TGTGCCAGTGCGGACGGCTCTGGCTACACCTTC. Amino acid sequence: CASADGSGYTF.

This clonotype was recorded many times. The V call is TRBV12-3 or TRBV12-4, the J call TRBJ1-6; tentative D call: TRBD1 (6 bases). The CDR3 runs 14 residues. Trimming cost V 5 bases and J 6 bases, with 11 bases left between them. CDR3 nucleotides: TGTGCCAGCAGTCTCGGGACACTTAATTCACCCCTCCACTTT. Encoded protein: CASSLGTLNSPLHF.

The rearrangement uses TRBV12-3 or TRBV12-4 and TRBJ1-1, with D unclear. The CDR3 has 14 amino acids. V was shortened by 2 bases and J by 3 bases, with 10 bases between the two germline ends. This CDR3 is CASSLTVVDTEAFF. CDR3 sequence (DNA): TGTGCCAGCAGTTTAACCGTGGTGGACACTGAAGCTTTCTTT.